The next 21 T cell receptor beta chains were all read from a single sample in a study of blood T cell repertoires in COVID-19. This table comes from immunoSEQ multiplex PCR, and its TCRdb copy is limited to in-frame clones, with some not included. Altogether about 210,000 clones are present, approximately 89% being singletons, with the ten largest covering roughly 5%. The sequencing sample was made of peripheral blood. The receptors were sampled from a woman aged 40-49 years with acute or convalescent COVID-19.

The chain employs TRBV5-1 and TRBJ1-1; tentative D call: TRBD1 (6 bases). The length of the CDR3 is 15 residues. Germline V CDR1 and CDR2: SGHRS, YFSETQ. Trimming shortened V by 6 bases and J by 0 bases, and 15 bases separated the two germline ends. The CDR3 spells CASTGAGDVNTEAFF. The CDR3 DNA reads as TGCGCCAGCACCGGGGCAGGGGACGTGAACACTGAAGCTTTCTTT.

The rearrangement uses TRBV5-8 and TRBJ1-1; D not certain. The CDR3 loop spans 16 amino acids. Germline V gene lookup returns CDR1 SGHTS and CDR2 YDEGEE. V lost 5 bases and J lost 1, with 18 bases in between. This CDR3 is CASSFRYTDWNTEAFF. The CDR3 region has the DNA TGTGCCAGCAGTTTTCGATATACCGACTGGAACACTGAAGCTTTCTTT.

V is TRBV19 and J is TRBJ1-4; D might be TRBD1 (6 bases). Trimming took off 4 bases at V and 0 bases at J, with 9 bases between the two ends. This CDR3 has 15 residues. CDR1 and CDR2 (germline): LNHDA, SQIVND (reference sequence). Written as DNA, the CDR3 is TGTGCCAGTAGTAGCCACAGGGCAACTAATGAAAAACTGTTTTTT. Translation: CASSSHRATNEKLFF.

The V call is TRBV11-3, the J call TRBJ2-2; a weak D match, TRBD1 (5 bases). V was pared by 3 bases and J by 6 bases, with 8 bases between. CDR3 length equals 13 residues. The germline V gene encodes CDR1 SGHNT and CDR2 YENEEA. Here the CDR3 DNA reads TGTGCCAGCAGCTTGGGCAGGGCCGGGGAGCTGTTTTTT. This translates into CASSLGRAGELFF.

This sequence joins TRBV6-5 and TRBJ1-1, with no clear D. Per germline, CDR1 MNHEY and CDR2 SVGAGI. Trimming stripped 10 bases from V and 3 bases from J, with 15 bases between. The CDR3 has 13 amino acids. CDR3 DNA sequence: TGTGCCACCGGAGCACCTCGCTACACTGAAGCTTTCTTT. It encodes CATGAPRYTEAFF.

The gene calls are TRBV7-9 and TRBJ1-2; TRBD1 agrees at 7 bases. This CDR3 has 13 amino acids. Looked up from germline, CDR1 is SEHNR and CDR2 is FQNEAQ (reference sequence). V trimming: 8 bases; J trimming: 4 bases; junction bases outside the gene matches: 7. The CDR3 sequence: CASSPGTAYGYTF. The CDR3 bases are TGTGCCAGCTCCCCCGGGACAGCCTATGGCTACACCTTC.

The gene calls are TRBV5-5 and TRBJ1-1; maybe TRBD1 (5 bases). The CDR3 totals 15 residues. Between the trimmed V and J ends, which lost 3 bases and 5 bases, there was a span of 17 bases. The germline V gene encodes CDR1 SGHKS and CDR2 YYEKEE (reference sequence). The CDR3 is CASSWEAGPGTEAFF. For the CDR3, the DNA is TGTGCCAGCAGCTGGGAGGCAGGGCCTGGGACTGAAGCTTTCTTT.

In nucleotides, the CDR3 is TGTGCCAGTAGTATAGATCCTACTTCCTGGACGGCGGGCAACTATGGCTACACCTTC. It yields the protein CASSIDPTSWTAGNYGYTF. The V and J genes are TRBV19 and TRBJ1-2; D remains ambiguous. From germline, CDR1 is LNHDA and CDR2 SQIVND (reference sequence). There are 19 residues in the CDR3. V was trimmed by 0 bases and J by 2 bases, leaving 22 bases between them.

V usage is TRBV5-1 and J usage is TRBJ1-3; D may be TRBD1 (6 bases). Trimming left V 4 bases short and J 0 bases short, with 17 bases between. Germline values: CDR1 SGHRS, CDR2 YFSETQ. The CDR3 is 17 residues long. The CDR3 nucleotides are TGCGCCAGCAGCACCCAGACAGGCCAGAGCTCTGGAAACACCATATATTTT. Translated, it gives CASSTQTGQSSGNTIYF.

This chain uses TRBV2 with TRBJ1-5; TRBD1 is a possible D gene (5 bases). V was shortened by 7 bases and J by 4 bases, with 17 bases between the two germline ends. The CDR3 covers 15 residues. Germline loops: CDR1 SNHLY, CDR2 FYNNEI. The CDR3 reads CASTPPGGANQPQHF. DNA for the CDR3: TGTGCCAGCACCCCTCCGGGGGGAGCGAATCAGCCCCAGCATTTT.

V gene TRBV25-1 combines with J gene TRBJ1-6, with unresolved D. From germline, CDR1 is MGHDK and CDR2 SYGVNS. Trimming left V 3 bases short and J 7 bases short, with 16 bases between. This CDR3 is built from 16 residues. CDR3: CASSEVETDPNSPLHF. The CDR3 bases are TGTGCCAGCAGTGAGGTGGAGACCGATCCCAATTCACCCCTCCACTTT.

This clone was seen just once. The chain joins TRBV12-3 or TRBV12-4 to TRBJ1-1; TRBD1 matches at 8 bases. The CDR3 contains 13 residues. J was trimmed by 7 bases and V by 7 bases; bases with no gene match: 8. Here the CDR3 DNA reads TGTGCCAGCATCCCGACAGGGGCAGGTGAAGCTTTCTTT. Protein sequence: CASIPTGAGEAFF.

This chain uses TRBV6-5 with TRBJ1-3; TRBD1 agrees at 7 bases. The CDR3 loop spans 15 amino acids. CDR1 MNHEY and CDR2 SVGAGI come from the germline V gene. Germline trimming cut 7 bases from V and 0 bases from J; bases unmatched to any gene: 6. The CDR3 DNA reads TGTGCCAGCACCCCAGGACAGGACTCTGGAAACACCATATATTTT. Protein product: CASTPGQDSGNTIYF.

This rearrangement joins TRBV27 to TRBJ2-5, with TRBD2 matching 8 bases. Germline CDR1 reads MNHEY; CDR2 reads SMNVEV (reference sequence). This CDR3 is built from 16 residues. Unmatched junction bases numbered 16, after V lost 6 bases and J lost 7 bases. The CDR3 is CASSSEGTGGLGTQYF. CDR3 sequence (DNA): TGTGCCAGCAGCTCTGAGGGTACGGGGGGGCTTGGGACCCAGTACTTC.

The chain has TRBV10-2 and TRBJ1-2, with D perhaps TRBD1 (6 bases). The V gene's germline CDR1 is WSHSY and CDR2 SAAADI. CDR3 length: 16 residues. The V end was cut by 9 bases, the J end by 7 bases, with 27 bases between. The CDR3 sequence is CASRAAGGLMRSGYTF. CDR3 nucleotides: TGCGCCAGTCGCGCGGCGGGGGGCCTCATGCGGAGTGGCTACACCTTC.

The chain couples TRBV5-1 to TRBJ2-3, with D tentatively TRBD2 (6 bases). V was clipped by 7 bases and J by 2 bases, with 14 bases between them. Germline-derived CDR1 and CDR2 are SGHRS and YFSETQ. The CDR3 runs to 14 residues. CDR3 protein: CASGTGVVTDTQYF. CDR3 in DNA: TGCGCCAGCGGGACGGGGGTGGTCACAGATACGCAGTATTTT.

The chain has TRBV18 and TRBJ1-1; the match to TRBD1 covers 7 bases. V shed 3 bases, J shed 11 bases, and the junction held 9 bases outside the gene matches. Germline V gene sequence: CDR1 KGHSH, CDR2 LQKENI. The CDR3 totals 13 residues. Here the CDR3 DNA reads TGTGCCAGCTCACCTCCGACAGGGTTTAGGGCTTTCTTT. As protein: CASSPPTGFRAFF.

This clone was observed once. This rearrangement joins TRBV25-1 to TRBJ1-2, with a tentative D call TRBD1 (5 bases). The CDR3 length is 14 residues. Germline V gene data show CDR1 as MGHDK and CDR2 as SYGVNS. V was cut by 3 bases and J by 0 bases, with 8 bases left in between. The CDR3, as DNA: TGTGCCAGCAGTGATGTCAGGGCTAACTATGGCTACACCTTC. Protein: CASSDVRANYGYTF.

This chain connects TRBV2 to TRBJ1-1; 9 nucleotides line up with TRBD1. The CDR3 totals 16 residues. CDR1 and CDR2 from the germline V gene are SNHLY and FYNNEI. The ends lost 9 bases at V and 3 bases at J; junction bases unmatched: 14. CDR3 loop: CASRGFQGTGYTEAFF. The CDR3 DNA is TGTGCCAGTCGCGGCTTTCAGGGGACAGGGTACACTGAAGCTTTCTTT.

The chain links TRBV19 to TRBJ1-1, with no clear D. V lost 3 bases and J 3 bases, leaving 14 bases between the germline ends. CDR3 length equals 15 residues. The germline gives CDR1 LNHDA, CDR2 SQIVND (reference sequence). The CDR3 nucleotides are TGTGCCAGTAGTATCCGACGGGGAGGGCACACTGAAGCTTTCTTT. Its translation: CASSIRRGGHTEAFF.

This clone was detected only once. The chain links TRBV11-1 to TRBJ2-3; 14 nucleotides match TRBD2. The trim removed 5 bases at V and 3 bases at J, leaving 4 bases unmatched. This CDR3 contains 16 residues. Germline V CDR1 and CDR2: SGHAT, FQDESV (reference sequence). CDR3 residues: CASSPWTSGGTDTQYF. CDR3 sequence (DNA): TGTGCCAGCAGCCCCTGGACTAGCGGGGGGACAGATACGCAGTATTTT.